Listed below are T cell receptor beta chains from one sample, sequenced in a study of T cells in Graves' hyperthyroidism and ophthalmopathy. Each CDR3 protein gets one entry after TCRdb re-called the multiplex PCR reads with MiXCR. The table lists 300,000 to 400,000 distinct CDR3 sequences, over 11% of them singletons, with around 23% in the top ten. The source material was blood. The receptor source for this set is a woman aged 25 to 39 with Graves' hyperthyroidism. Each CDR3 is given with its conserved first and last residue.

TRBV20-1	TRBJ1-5	CSASLGDYQPQHF
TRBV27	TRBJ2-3	CASGPSRATDTQYF
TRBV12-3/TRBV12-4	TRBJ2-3	CASSGGQSTDTQYF
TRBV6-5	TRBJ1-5	CASSFSTGEQPQHF
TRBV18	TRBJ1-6	CASSTTASGQRNNSPLHF
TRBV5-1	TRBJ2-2	CASAQGLAGGYGGELFF
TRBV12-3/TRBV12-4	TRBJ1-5	CASSAAARNQPQHF
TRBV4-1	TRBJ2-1	CASSQGAGLIYNEQFF
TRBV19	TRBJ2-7	CASSVTGYYEQYF
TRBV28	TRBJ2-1	CASSRTSGYTKAYNEQFF
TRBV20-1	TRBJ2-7	CSARVTRAGRGVYEQYF
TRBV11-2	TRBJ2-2	CASSIPGPLNTGELFF
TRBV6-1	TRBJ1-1	CAGRQGGTEAFF
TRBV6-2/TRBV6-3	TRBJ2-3	CASAHGADTQYF
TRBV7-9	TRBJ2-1	CASSALAGASYEQFF
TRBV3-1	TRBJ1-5	CASSHRNNNLGQPQHF
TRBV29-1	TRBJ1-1	CSVRGTGAMNTEAFF
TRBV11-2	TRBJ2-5	CASSLDGGTAGETQYF
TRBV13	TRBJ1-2	CASSRPSTGKKNGYTF
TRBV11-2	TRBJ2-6	CASSLITGANVLTF
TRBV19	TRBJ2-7	CASRQTATYEQYF
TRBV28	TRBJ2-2	CASSSSSGRGTGELFF
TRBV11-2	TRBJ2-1	CASSFGLAVNNEQFF
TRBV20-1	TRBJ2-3	CSAKGLAGNQRQYF
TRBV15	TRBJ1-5	CATSRERQGPQPQHF
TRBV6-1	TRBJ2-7	CASTRTETYEQYF
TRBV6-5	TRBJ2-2	CASSYVSANGELFF
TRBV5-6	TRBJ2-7	CASSLPRDRDYEQYF
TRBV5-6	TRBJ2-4	CASSHLLRDPRRVQYF
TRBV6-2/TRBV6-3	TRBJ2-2	CASSYSVGTGELFF
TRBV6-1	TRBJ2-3	CAAMTSTDTQYF
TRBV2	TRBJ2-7	CASSELDYEQYF
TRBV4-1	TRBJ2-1	CASSLTWMRGYYNEQFF
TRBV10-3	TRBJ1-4	CAIRKGGGSATNEKLFF
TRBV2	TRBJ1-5	CASGTGTGLQPQHF
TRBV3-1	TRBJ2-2	CASSRDSYTGELFF
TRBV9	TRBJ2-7	CASSVASGGSSYEQYF
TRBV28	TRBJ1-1	CASSNRGPANTEAFF
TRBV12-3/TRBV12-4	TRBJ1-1	CASSLGQGPAEAFF
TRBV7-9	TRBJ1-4	CASSSHPVGSEKLFF
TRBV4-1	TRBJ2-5	CASSRWVDQETQYF
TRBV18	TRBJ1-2	CASSLQGGFDGYTF
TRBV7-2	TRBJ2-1	CASSLPGGINNEQFF
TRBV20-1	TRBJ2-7	CSASGRAYEQYF
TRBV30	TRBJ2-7	CAWSLAGGPPQYF
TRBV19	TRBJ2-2	CAISKGPGELFF
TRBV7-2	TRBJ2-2	CASSSRGSGELFF
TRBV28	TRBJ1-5	CASSYLPMTGGIYSNQPQHF
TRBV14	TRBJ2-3	CASSLRQSPDTQYF
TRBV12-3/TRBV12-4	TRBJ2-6	CASSFLASGRSGANVLTF
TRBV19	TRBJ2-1	CASSIKGAGGYNEQFF
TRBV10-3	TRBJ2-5	CAISESPSGVGETQYF
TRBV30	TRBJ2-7	CAWDRGAYEQYF
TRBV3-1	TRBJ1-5	CASSPGPVNQPQHF
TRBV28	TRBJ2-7	CASSLVGGKSYEQYF